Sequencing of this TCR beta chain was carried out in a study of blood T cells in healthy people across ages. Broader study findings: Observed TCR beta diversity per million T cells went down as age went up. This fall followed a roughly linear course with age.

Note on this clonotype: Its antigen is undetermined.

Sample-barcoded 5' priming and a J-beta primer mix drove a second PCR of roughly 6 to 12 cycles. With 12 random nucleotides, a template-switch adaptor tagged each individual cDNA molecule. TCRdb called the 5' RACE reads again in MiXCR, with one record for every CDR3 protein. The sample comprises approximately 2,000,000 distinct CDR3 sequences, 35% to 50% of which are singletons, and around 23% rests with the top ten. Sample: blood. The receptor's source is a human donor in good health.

The CDR3 nucleotides are TGCAGTGCTAGAGATCAATCATCCGACAGGGGGCGAGTAGAGACCCAGTACTTC. It translates to CSARDQSSDRGRVETQYF. The chain carries TRBV20-1 and TRBJ2-7; 10 positions match TRBD1. Matching the DNA end better, TRBJ2-5 makes the J call doubtful. CDR3 length: 18 amino acids. In germline, CDR1 is DFQATT, CDR2 SNEGSKA (reference sequence).